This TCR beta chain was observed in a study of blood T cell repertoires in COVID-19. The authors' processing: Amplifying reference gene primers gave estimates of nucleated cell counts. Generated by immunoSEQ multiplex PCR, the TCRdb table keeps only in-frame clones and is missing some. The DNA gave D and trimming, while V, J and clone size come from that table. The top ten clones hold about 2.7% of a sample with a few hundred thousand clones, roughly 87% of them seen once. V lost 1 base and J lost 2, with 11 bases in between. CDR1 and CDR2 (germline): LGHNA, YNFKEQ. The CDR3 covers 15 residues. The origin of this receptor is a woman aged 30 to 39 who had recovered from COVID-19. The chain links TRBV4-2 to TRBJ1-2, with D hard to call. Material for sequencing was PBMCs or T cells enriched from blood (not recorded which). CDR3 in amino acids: CASSQVEGQNYGYTF. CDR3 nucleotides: TGTGCCAGCAGCCAAGTGGAGGGCCAAAACTATGGCTACACCTTC.